This is a list of T cell receptor beta chains from one sample in a study of CXCR3-negative and CXCR3-positive naive CD8 T cells. Following a re-call of the 5' RACE reads, TCRdb has one entry per CDR3 protein and lacks DNA. The sample has over 100,000 distinct CDR3 sequences. Sequenced: naive CXCR3- CD8+ T cells from blood. These receptors all stem from a human donor in good health. Some clones in this sample may be carry-over from other donors' samples. CDR3s include the opening cysteine and the closing phenylalanine or tryptophan.

V gene: TRBV28
J gene: TRBJ2-7
CDR3 protein: CASVGLEIPYEQYF

V gene: TRBV20-1
J gene: TRBJ1-1
CDR3 protein: CSATTGMNTEAFF

V gene: TRBV7-9
J gene: TRBJ2-2
CDR3 protein: CASSLSTTFAGELFF

V gene: TRBV7-9
J gene: TRBJ2-3
CDR3 protein: CASSPGGQPTQYF

V gene: TRBV6-1
J gene: TRBJ2-7
CDR3 protein: CASRRDSYEQYF

V gene: TRBV7-9
J gene: TRBJ1-1
CDR3 protein: CASSFASQKAFF

V gene: TRBV29-1
J gene: TRBJ1-2
CDR3 protein: CSVEVDRGNGYTF

V gene: TRBV5-1
J gene: TRBJ2-7
CDR3 protein: CASSPGTGSYEQYF

V gene: TRBV11-2
J gene: TRBJ2-4
CDR3 protein: CAISWGQSIQYF

V gene: TRBV29-1
J gene: TRBJ1-1
CDR3 protein: CSVGGPAAEAFF

V gene: TRBV7-9
J gene: TRBJ1-1
CDR3 protein: CASSLGPSMNTEAFF

V gene: TRBV5-1
J gene: TRBJ2-5
CDR3 protein: CASESTGGETQYF

V gene: TRBV4-3
J gene: TRBJ2-4
CDR3 protein: CASSQDFDAKNIQYF

V gene: TRBV7-2
J gene: TRBJ1-1
CDR3 protein: CASSITTGGTEAFF

V gene: TRBV14
J gene: TRBJ2-5
CDR3 protein: CASSSYGGGQETQYF

V gene: TRBV11-2
J gene: TRBJ2-7
CDR3 protein: CASSLGTTYEQYF

V gene: TRBV29-1
J gene: TRBJ2-7
CDR3 protein: CSVVWGDLYEQYF

V gene: TRBV27
J gene: TRBJ2-2
CDR3 protein: CASNSQLAGVFPGELFF

V gene: TRBV11-3
J gene: TRBJ2-1
CDR3 protein: CASSAQGEQFF

V gene: TRBV29-1
J gene: TRBJ1-2
CDR3 protein: CSGEDSGDGYTF

V gene: TRBV20-1
J gene: TRBJ1-2
CDR3 protein: CSARIGTRHGYTF

V gene: TRBV27
J gene: TRBJ2-7
CDR3 protein: CASRATGSSYEQYF

V gene: TRBV3-1
J gene: TRBJ2-5
CDR3 protein: CASSQEPEETQYF

V gene: TRBV20-1
J gene: TRBJ2-7
CDR3 protein: CSASRADGRYEQYF

V gene: TRBV10-2
J gene: TRBJ2-2
CDR3 protein: CASSGFRLAGIDTGELFF

V gene: TRBV29-1
J gene: TRBJ2-4
CDR3 protein: CSVEEPLSPLQYF

V gene: TRBV29-1
J gene: TRBJ2-7
CDR3 protein: CSVGGLAGSEQYF

V gene: TRBV28
J gene: TRBJ2-7
CDR3 protein: CASSRTSGYEQYF

V gene: TRBV7-2
J gene: TRBJ2-1
CDR3 protein: CASNEDGTSGNEQFF

V gene: TRBV7-2
J gene: TRBJ2-1
CDR3 protein: CASSTARGFYGIYNEQFF

V gene: TRBV7-2
J gene: TRBJ1-2
CDR3 protein: CASSRGVPYGYTF

V gene: TRBV11-2
J gene: TRBJ2-1
CDR3 protein: CASSPRSSRGVNEQFF